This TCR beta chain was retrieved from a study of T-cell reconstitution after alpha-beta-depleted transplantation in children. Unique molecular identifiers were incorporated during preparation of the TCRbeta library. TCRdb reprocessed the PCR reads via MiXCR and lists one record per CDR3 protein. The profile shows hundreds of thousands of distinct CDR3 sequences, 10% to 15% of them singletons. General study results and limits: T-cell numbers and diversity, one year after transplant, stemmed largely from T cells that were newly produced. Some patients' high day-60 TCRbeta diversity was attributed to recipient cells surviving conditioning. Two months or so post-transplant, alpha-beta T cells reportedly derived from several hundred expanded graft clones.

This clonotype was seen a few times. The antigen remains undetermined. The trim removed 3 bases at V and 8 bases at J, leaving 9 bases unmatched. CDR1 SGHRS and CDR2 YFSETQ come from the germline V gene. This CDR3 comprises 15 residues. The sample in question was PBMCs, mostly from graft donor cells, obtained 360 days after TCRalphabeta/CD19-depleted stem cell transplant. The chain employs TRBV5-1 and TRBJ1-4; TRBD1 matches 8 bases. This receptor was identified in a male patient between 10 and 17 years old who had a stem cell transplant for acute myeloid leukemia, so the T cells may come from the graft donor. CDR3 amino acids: CASSSTGTGGEKLFF. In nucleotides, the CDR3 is TGCGCCAGCAGCTCCACCGGGACAGGAGGGGAAAAACTGTTTTTT. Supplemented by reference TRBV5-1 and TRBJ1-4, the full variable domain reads KAGVTQTPRYLIKTRGQQVTLSCSPISGHRSVSWYQQTPGQGLQFLFEYFSETQRNKGNFPGRFSGRQFSNSRSEMNVSTLELGDSALYLCASSSTGTGGEKLFFGSGTQLSVL.